This T cell receptor beta chain was sequenced during a study of cytomegalovirus exposure and HLA in healthy donors. A multiplex PCR was run with 60 Vbeta primers and 13 Jbeta primers. Repertoires were generated with immunoSEQ multiplex PCR, while TCRdb's copy carries only in-frame clones and drops some. The table lists around 200,000 clones, around nine tenths of them singletons. This clone was detected only a few times. The CDR3 extends over 14 amino acids. Germline CDR1 is SNHLY and CDR2 is FYNNEI. V was clipped by 1 base and J by 6 bases, with 10 bases between them. This chain connects TRBV2 to TRBJ2-1; D is unresolved. This sequence was found in a woman aged 25 to 39 in good health and CMV-seronegative. The sequencing sample was made of PBMCs. The CDR3 DNA reads as TGTGCCAGCAGTGAAGGGCCGCCTGTCAATGAGCAGTTCTTC. Its translation is CASSEGPPVNEQFF.